These 23 T cell receptor beta chains originate from one sample sequenced in a study of T cells after yellow fever vaccination. TCRdb itself ran the 5' RACE reads through MiXCR, one entry per CDR3 protein. The sample lists about 29,000 distinct CDR3 sequences, under 6% occurring once. The sequences come from CD8+ T cells sorted from PBMCs, collected 10 days after the yellow fever booster vaccination. All receptors derive from a man aged 25-40 years who received the YFV17D yellow fever vaccine.

The table lists this clonotype with many counts. The V call is TRBV7-9, the J call TRBJ2-1; the D is unclear. CDR3 length equals 12 residues. Germline CDR1 reads SEHNR; CDR2 reads FQNEAQ (reference sequence). V lost 6 bases to trimming and J lost 5 bases, with 8 bases between them. The CDR3 sequence: CASRGTDNEQFF. CDR3 nucleotides: TGTGCCAGCAGGGGTACTGACAATGAGCAGTTCTTC.

This clonotype has ten or more counts. The chain is built from TRBV24-1 and TRBJ2-7; 7 bases match TRBD2. Trimming removed 6 bases from V and 5 bases from J; junction bases left unmatched: 6. The CDR3 runs 13 residues. Germline CDR1 and CDR2: KGHDR and SFDVKD. This CDR3 is CATSFAGADEQYF. CDR3 DNA: TGTGCCACCAGTTTCGCGGGAGCTGACGAGCAGTACTTC.

This clonotype has a count of ten or more. The chain has TRBV4-1 and TRBJ1-2; 9 bases align to TRBD1. The CDR3 runs to 15 residues. Trimming took 0 bases from V and 2 from J; bases not matched to a gene: 1. From germline, CDR1 is MGHRA and CDR2 YSYEKL. The CDR3 DNA reads as TGCGCCAGCAGCCAAGACGGACAGGGGAACTATGGCTACACCTTC. Its protein is CASSQDGQGNYGYTF.

Ten or more counts support this clonotype. CDR3 DNA: TGTGCCACCAGCAGATATGAAGGGACAGGGTTGAACACTGAAGCTTTCTTT. This translates into CATSRYEGTGLNTEAFF. The chain has TRBV15 and TRBJ1-1; 9 positions agree with TRBD1. V shed 2 bases and J 0 bases; nucleotides not matched to a gene: 7. The germline V gene encodes CDR1 LNHNV and CDR2 YYDKDF (reference sequence). This CDR3 is 17 amino acids long.

In its sample, this clonotype was seen many times. The genes are TRBV5-4 and TRBJ1-5, with a tentative D call TRBD1 (5 bases). Per the germline V gene, CDR1 is SGHNT and CDR2 is YYREEE (reference sequence). The V end lost 0 bases, the J end lost 4 bases, and 11 bases lay between the germline ends. The CDR3 runs 15 residues. The CDR3 nucleotides read TGTGCCAGCAGCTTGGGGACGGAGGGGAATCAGCCCCAGCATTTT. Encoded protein: CASSLGTEGNQPQHF.

At least ten counts were recorded for this clonotype. The chain recombines TRBV4-3 with TRBJ2-7, with D possibly TRBD1 on 5 matching bases. The CDR3 sequence is 14 residues long. The V gene lost 4 bases and the J gene lost 3 bases, with 13 bases spanning the gap. Germline values: CDR1 LGHNA, CDR2 YSLEER. The DNA for the CDR3 is TGCGCCAGCAGCCCTCAGGACACGAACTACGAGCAGTACTTC. Protein product: CASSPQDTNYEQYF.

This clonotype occurred a few times. V and J are TRBV3-1 and TRBJ2-3; 11 bases agree with TRBD2. The CDR3 contains 20 residues. The germline V gene has CDR1 LGHDT and CDR2 YNNKEL (reference sequence). The ends lost 0 bases at V and 0 bases at J; junction bases unmatched: 11. This CDR3 reads CASSQDSWTSGSFSTDTQYF. The CDR3, as DNA: TGTGCCAGCAGCCAAGATAGTTGGACTAGCGGGTCATTTAGCACAGATACGCAGTATTTT.

This clonotype came up many times. The V and J genes are TRBV25-1 and TRBJ2-1; tentative D call: TRBD2 (5 bases). The V gene's germline CDR1 is MGHDK and CDR2 SYGVNS. V was trimmed by 2 bases and J by 9 bases, leaving 11 bases between them. The CDR3 extends over 13 amino acids. CDR3 sequence (DNA): TGTGCCAGCAGTGAAGGCCCAGCGGTTGAGCAGTTCTTC. It specifies CASSEGPAVEQFF.

This clonotype was found a few times. The chain combines TRBV19 with TRBJ2-3; 11 bases align to TRBD2. The germline CDR1 and CDR2 sequences are LNHDA and SQIVND (reference sequence). The trim removed 9 bases at V and 4 bases at J, leaving 21 bases unmatched. The length of the CDR3 is 19 residues. The CDR3 coding sequence is TGTGCCAGAGCTCAACCGGGACTAGCGGCCCTTAAACCCCCAGATACGCAGTATTTT. Protein: CARAQPGLAALKPPDTQYF.

This clonotype appeared many times. The chain uses TRBV4-3 and TRBJ2-1; 11 nucleotides agree with TRBD2. The V segment lost 0 bases and the J segment 3 bases; nucleotides outside the gene matches: 4. Per the germline V gene, CDR1 is LGHNA and CDR2 is YSLEER. There are 17 residues in the CDR3. CDR3 sequence: CASSQDFGTSGYNEQFF. The CDR3 DNA follows: TGCGCCAGCAGCCAAGATTTTGGGACTAGCGGCTACAATGAGCAGTTCTTC.

In this sample, this clonotype turned up many times. The chain joins TRBV6-1 to TRBJ2-3; 8 bases map to TRBD1. Germline CDR1 reads MNHNS; CDR2 reads SASEGT. The V segment lost 0 bases and the J segment 2 bases; nucleotides outside the gene matches: 7. This CDR3 region has 17 residues. The CDR3 loop reads CASSEAAGTGHTDTQYF. Here the CDR3 DNA reads TGTGCCAGCAGTGAAGCGGCCGGGACAGGTCACACAGATACGCAGTATTTT.

This clonotype showed up many times. The gene calls are TRBV3-1 and TRBJ2-1; 7 bases are a match to TRBD1. Looked up from germline, CDR1 is LGHDT and CDR2 is YNNKEL (reference sequence). The length of the CDR3 is 14 residues. Trimming took 3 bases from V and 4 from J; bases not matched to a gene: 3. CDR3: CASSQGTEYNEQFF. DNA of the CDR3: TGTGCCAGCAGCCAGGGGACAGAGTACAATGAGCAGTTCTTC.

This clonotype was observed many times. CDR3 region: CASSLVGLAGGEQFF. CDR3 in DNA: TGTGCCAGCAGTTTAGTCGGACTAGCGGGAGGGGAGCAGTTCTTC. This chain joins TRBV12-3 or TRBV12-4 and TRBJ2-1; TRBD2 agrees at 15 bases. V lost 1 base and J lost 10; bases outside the gene matches: 2. This CDR3 comprises 15 residues.

This clonotype has a count of ten or more. The chain has TRBV28 and TRBJ2-2, with D unclear. V shed 3 bases and J shed 7 bases, with 6 bases lying between them. The CDR3 has 12 residues. In germline, CDR1 is MDHEN, CDR2 SYDVKM. CDR3 DNA: TGTGCCAGCAGTTTGGTCGTCGGGGAGCTGTTTTTT. Its protein is CASSLVVGELFF.

This clonotype was counted many times. The chain has TRBV7-3 and TRBJ2-3; 12 bases line up with TRBD2. This CDR3 is 15 amino acids long. Germline loops: CDR1 SGHTA, CDR2 FQGTGA. The ends lost 7 bases at V and 3 bases at J; junction bases unmatched: 5. The CDR3 is CASTSTSGSTDTQYF. CDR3 nucleotide sequence: TGTGCCAGCACCTCGACTAGCGGGAGTACAGATACGCAGTATTTT.

The sample holds many counts of this clonotype. The chain links TRBV15 to TRBJ2-7, with 7 bases matching TRBD2. Unmatched junction bases numbered 7, after V lost 0 bases and J lost 2 bases. Germline CDR1 and CDR2: LNHNV and YYDKDF (reference sequence). The CDR3 extends over 16 amino acids. The CDR3 sequence is CATSRDGEGSTYEQYF. In nucleotides, the CDR3 is TGTGCCACCAGCAGAGATGGGGAGGGCTCAACCTACGAGCAGTACTTC. Full variable domain (outside the CDR3, taken from reference TRBV15 and TRBJ2-7): DAMVIQNPRYQVTQFGKPVTLSCSQTLNHNVMYWYQQKSSQAPKLLFHYYDKDFNNEADTPDNFQSRRPNTSFCFLDIRSPGLGDTAMYLCATSRDGEGSTYEQYFGPGTRLTVT.

By sample share, this clonotype is medium-sized. V and J are TRBV5-1 and TRBJ2-2, with 7 bases identical to TRBD1. Germline V gene lookup returns CDR1 SGHRS and CDR2 YFSETQ. CDR3 size: 16 residues. The V gene end was trimmed by 1 base and the J gene end by 4 bases; junction bases not matched to a gene: 7. The CDR3: CASSLTGAQSTGELFF. The DNA for the CDR3 is TGCGCCAGCAGCTTGACAGGGGCGCAGTCCACCGGGGAGCTGTTTTTT.

This clonotype was recorded many times. The V and J genes are TRBV19 and TRBJ2-1; 8 nucleotides align to TRBD2. Germline CDR1 LNHDA, CDR2 SQIVND (reference sequence). Trimming at V came to 6 bases and at J to 14 bases, leaving 9 bases not matched to a gene. The CDR3 runs 12 residues. The CDR3 sequence: CASSNSGKEEFF. CDR3 DNA: TGTGCCAGTAGCAATAGCGGGAAGGAAGAGTTCTTC.

This clonotype occurred many times. This sequence joins TRBV6-6 and TRBJ2-3; 8 bases are a match to TRBD2. CDR3 size: 13 residues. Germline CDR1 MNHNY, CDR2 SVGAGI (reference sequence). The trim removed 8 bases at V and 6 bases at J, leaving 7 bases unmatched. The CDR3 loop reads CASRAGGPDTQYF. The CDR3 bases are TGTGCCAGCCGGGCGGGAGGCCCTGATACGCAGTATTTT.

This clonotype is deemed medium-sized (0.01 to 0.1%). The rearrangement uses TRBV20-1 and TRBJ2-3, with a weak D call TRBD1 (6 bases). There are 15 residues in the CDR3. Germline lookup yields CDR1 DFQATT and CDR2 SNEGSKA (reference sequence). Trimming left V 2 bases short and J 2 bases short, with 14 bases between. The CDR3 DNA is TGCAGTGCTAGAATTACAGGGTATCTCACAGATACGCAGTATTTT. Translation: CSARITGYLTDTQYF.

This clonotype was seen repeatedly, ten times or more. Mismatch with germline at one junction end may stem from a read error. This sequence joins TRBV5-6 and TRBJ2-5, with a weak D call TRBD2 (6 bases). The CDR3 spans 15 residues. The germline gives CDR1 SGHDT, CDR2 YYEEEE. Here the CDR3 reads CASSLAGDFQESQYF. Here the CDR3 DNA reads TGTGCCAGCAGCTTGGCCGGGGACTTCCAAGAGAGCCAGTACTTC. The full variable domain, completed using reference TRBV5-6 and TRBJ2-5, is DAGVTQSPTHLIKTRGQQVTLRCSPKSGHDTVSWYQQALGQGPQFIFQYYEEEERQRGNFPDRFSGHQFPNYSSELNVNALLLGDSALYLCASSLAGDFQESQYFGPGTRLLVL.

This clonotype was detected many times. The gene calls are TRBV4-2 and TRBJ1-1, with D perhaps matching TRBD1 (5 bases). Trimming cost V 0 bases and J 4 bases, with 15 bases left between them. The CDR3 loop spans 16 amino acids. Germline loops: CDR1 LGHNA, CDR2 YNFKEQ. The CDR3 nucleotides are TGTGCCAGCAGCCAAGAGGCAGGGCAGGAGGTCACTGAAGCTTTCTTT. Amino acids: CASSQEAGQEVTEAFF.

This clonotype occurred many times. The rearrangement joins TRBV11-2 to TRBJ1-1, with TRBD1 matching 8 bases. The germline CDR1 and CDR2 sequences are SGHAT and FQNNGV. The CDR3 consists of 16 residues. V lost 5 bases to trimming and J lost 1 base; unmatched junction nucleotides: 9. This CDR3 reads CASSKWDRQKNTEAFF. The CDR3 DNA follows: TGTGCCAGCAGCAAGTGGGACAGGCAAAAGAACACTGAAGCTTTCTTT.